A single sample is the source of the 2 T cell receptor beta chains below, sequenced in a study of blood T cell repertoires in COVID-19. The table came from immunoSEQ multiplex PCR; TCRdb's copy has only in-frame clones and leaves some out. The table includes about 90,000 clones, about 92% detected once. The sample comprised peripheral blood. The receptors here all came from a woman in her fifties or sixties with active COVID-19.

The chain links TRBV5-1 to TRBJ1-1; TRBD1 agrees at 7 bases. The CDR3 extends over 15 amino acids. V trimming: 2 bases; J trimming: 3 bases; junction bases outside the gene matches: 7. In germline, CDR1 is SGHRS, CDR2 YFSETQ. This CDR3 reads CASSLRQGWDTEAFF. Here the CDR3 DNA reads TGCGCCAGCAGCTTAAGACAGGGATGGGACACTGAAGCTTTCTTT.

The CDR3 sequence: CASSQQQGAGEKLFF. The CDR3 bases are TGTGCCAGCAGTCAACAACAGGGGGCAGGCGAAAAACTGTTTTTT. The chain links TRBV6-2 or TRBV6-3 to TRBJ1-4; TRBD1 matches 9 bases. The V and J ends lost 5 bases and 8 bases, in that order; junction bases with no gene match: 9. CDR1 is MNHEY, CDR2 SVGEGT, per germline. This CDR3 has 15 amino acids.